This TCR delta chain comes out of a study of gamma-delta T cells after stem cell transplantation. As for this clone: Possible read error: a much larger clone is one base away.

TCRdb re-called clones from the RT-PCR reads via CATT. The repertoire includes around 800 delta-chain clones, 13% to 15% of them detected once, and approximately 57% sits in the top ten. J gave up 1 base and V 0 bases, and 21 bases lay outside the gene matches. The CDR3 runs 25 residues. CDR1 and CDR2 (germline): GEAIGNYY, EKD. The gene calls are TRDV2 and TRDJ3, with 12 bases that match TRDD3. TCRdb records no J gene; here it was assigned by comparing the DNA to germline. The sequence came from a human donor. It is not recorded whose cells these are; they may come from a transplant donor. Source material: gamma-delta T cells. CDR3 DNA: TGTGCCTGTGACACCGTCGGGAGTGTACGACTGGGGGATACCGTAGGGTCCTGGGACACCCGACAGATGTTTTTC. It codes for CACDTVGSVRLGDTVGSWDTRQMFF.